This T cell receptor beta chain derives from a study of shared clonotypes between healthy human individuals. Study as a whole: Per-donor plates numbered three CD4 naive, three CD4 memory, two CD8 naive and one CD8 memory.

Note on this clone: Its target is unknown.

Whole-study findings and limits: Among donors, clonotype sharing was expected to be affected by sequencing depth. Naive CD4 clonotypes overlapped across a few donors at roughly 5.1%.

In the authors' workflow: Filtering of immunoSEQ junctional sequences could not match full-length read filtering. This table comes from immunoSEQ multiplex PCR, and its TCRdb copy is limited to in-frame clones, with some not included. The V and J calls and clone size were taken over from that table, and D and trimming were inferred from the DNA. The sample has 2 million to 3 million clones, over 85% seen once. Trimming took off 3 bases at V and 7 bases at J, with 18 bases between the two ends. Looked up from germline, CDR1 is KGHSH and CDR2 is LQKENI. The CDR3 sequence is 15 residues long. Sequencing input: naive CD4+ T cells from PBMCs. Sample subset: CD45RA+ positively selected. The rearrangement joins TRBV18 to TRBJ1-2; possible D gene TRBD1, 6 bases. The source is a man aged 18-30 years in good health. Some clones in this sample may be carry-over from other donors' samples. Here the CDR3 reads CASSPPDRDRGGYTF. As DNA, the CDR3 is TGTGCCAGCTCACCTCCGGACAGAGATCGAGGTGGCTACACCTTC.